This T cell receptor beta chain comes out of a study of spatial heterogeneity in lung cancer. With 1 base removed from V and 1 base from J, the gap between germline ends came to 8 bases. There are 14 residues in the CDR3. The germline V gene encodes CDR1 SGHRS and CDR2 YFSETQ. MiXCR was run by TCRdb on the 5' RACE reads, yielding one entry per CDR3 protein. The data show approximately 100,000 distinct CDR3 sequences, less than 20% seen once. The time point was: blood at routine non-recurrence follow-up after resection. The chain uses TRBV5-1 and TRBJ2-5; D uncertain. This TCR was recovered from a male donor with early-stage non-small cell lung cancer. The sample here was PBMCs, taken at follow-up. CDR3 DNA sequence: TGCGCCAGCAGCTTGTCCGCAGGCCAAGAGACCCAGTACTTC. Its translation is CASSLSAGQETQYF. Complete variable domain (other parts from reference TRBV5-1 and TRBJ2-5): KAGVTQTPRYLIKTRGQQVTLSCSPISGHRSVSWYQQTPGQGLQFLFEYFSETQRNKGNFPGRFSGRQFSNSRSEMNVSTLELGDSALYLCASSLSAGQETQYFGPGTRLLVL.